The next 19 T cell receptor beta chains were all read from a single sample in a study of cytomegalovirus exposure and HLA in healthy donors (dated by TCRdb to 2016 to 2017). The library was obtained by the immunoSEQ multiplex PCR assay. The multiplex PCR relied on a mix of 60 forward primers for TCR Vbeta segments and 13 reverse primers for TCR Jbeta segments. The clones in this table, taken by TCRdb from immuneACCESS, are in-frame only. Not every clone is retained; where verified, under half of the shortfall comes from an unresolved V gene, and the cause of the rest is unknown. The sample data list approximately 91,000 clones, and 81% of these were observed just once. The leading ten clones occupy around a tenth of the sample. The specimen was PBMCs. These receptors were collected from a human donor in good health.

The V and J genes are TRBV10-3 and TRBJ2-1; 10 bases line up with TRBD2. Germline V gene data show CDR1 as ENHRY and CDR2 as SYGVKD. The CDR3 runs to 19 residues. The V segment lost 4 bases and the J segment 7 bases; nucleotides outside the gene matches: 19. The CDR3, as DNA: TGTGCCATCAGTGCGACCTCTAGCGGGAGCCGAATTACAGGAAATGAGCAGTTCTTC. It encodes CAISATSSGSRITGNEQFF.

V and J are TRBV25-1 and TRBJ2-2; 10 bases align to TRBD1. This CDR3 region has 15 residues. Germline CDR1 and CDR2: MGHDK and SYGVNS. With V trimmed by 6 bases and J by 1 base, 2 bases remained unmatched. CDR3: CASRGQGRNTGELFF. Here the CDR3 DNA reads TGTGCCAGCAGGGGACAGGGGCGGAACACCGGGGAGCTGTTTTTT.

This rearrangement joins TRBV27 to TRBJ2-7; 7 bases line up with TRBD2. The CDR3 consists of 14 residues. The junction had 9 bases not matched to a gene; V was cut back by 8 bases and J by 2 bases. Germline-derived CDR1 and CDR2 are MNHEY and SMNVEV (reference sequence). The DNA of the CDR3 is TGTGCCAGCCAAGGGCTAGCGGCCCCCTACGAGCAGTACTTC. It yields the protein CASQGLAAPYEQYF.

This clone has just one count. J is TRBJ2-7 and V is TRBV13, with TRBD2 as a possible D gene (5 bases). V was trimmed by 3 bases and J by 2 bases, leaving 8 bases between them. Germline CDR1 reads PRHDT; CDR2 reads FYEKMQ (reference sequence). The CDR3 loop spans 13 amino acids. CDR3 loop: CASSFGEAYEQYF. The CDR3 nucleotides are TGTGCCAGCAGCTTCGGGGAAGCCTACGAGCAGTACTTC. Full variable domain (remainder filled in from reference TRBV13 and TRBJ2-7): AAGVIQSPRHLIKEKRETATLKCYPIPRHDTVYWYQQGPGQDPQFLISFYEKMQSDKGSIPDRFSAQQFSDYHSELNMSSLELGDSALYFCASSFGEAYEQYFGPGTRLTVT.

This chain links TRBV4-2 with TRBJ2-1, with 7 nucleotides matching TRBD1. The CDR3 length is 15 residues. Germline V gives CDR1 LGHNA, CDR2 YNFKEQ. V was pared by 3 bases and J by 4 bases, with 6 bases of the junction left unmatched. This chain's CDR3 is CASSQGQTVYNEQFF. The CDR3 DNA sequence: TGTGCCAGCAGCCAGGGACAGACGGTATACAATGAGCAGTTCTTC.

CDR3 bases: TGTGCCAGCTCGGGACAGGGACCCAGTTATGGCTACACCTTC. Translation: CASSGQGPSYGYTF. This chain links TRBV18 with TRBJ1-2; TRBD1 matches 9 bases. With V trimmed by 6 bases and J by 5 bases, 7 bases remained unmatched. The CDR3 length is 14 residues. In germline, CDR1 is KGHSH, CDR2 LQKENI.

The rearrangement joins TRBV5-4 to TRBJ2-7, with 9 bases fitting TRBD1. The trim removed 4 bases at V and 6 bases at J, leaving 8 bases unmatched. This CDR3 spans 14 amino acids. Germline lookup yields CDR1 SGHNT and CDR2 YYREEE (reference sequence). The CDR3 nucleotides are TGTGCCAGCAGCGGCCGGGACAGGGTTGGCGAGCAGTACTTC. Translation: CASSGRDRVGEQYF.

This clone occurred once. V usage is TRBV15 and J usage is TRBJ2-7; D unresolved. This CDR3 region has 16 residues. The V end was cut by 1 base, the J end by 0 bases, with 13 bases between. Germline CDR1 is LNHNV and CDR2 is YYDKDF (reference sequence). Here the CDR3 reads CATSRVQAPSSYEQYF. DNA of the CDR3: TGTGCCACCAGCAGAGTTCAAGCGCCTAGCTCCTACGAGCAGTACTTC.

The chain couples TRBV21-1 to TRBJ2-4; TRBD2 was called by the table and not checked on the DNA. TRBV21-1 is termed a pseudogene. This CDR3 has 14 amino acids. CDR3 sequence reads: CASSKHEARGIQYF. CDR3 coding DNA: TGTGCCAGCAGCAAACACGAGGCAAGAGGTATTCAGTACTTC.

The chain joins TRBV29-1 to TRBJ2-2; D is ambiguous. The CDR3 has 13 residues. The V end lost 4 bases, the J end lost 0 bases, and 6 bases lay between the germline ends. The V gene's germline CDR1 is SQVTM and CDR2 ANQGSEA. CDR3 in DNA: TGCAGCGTTGTGGCAGCGAACACCGGGGAGCTGTTTTTT. It codes for CSVVAANTGELFF.

The rearrangement joins TRBV5-1 to TRBJ2-1, with TRBD1 identical over 8 bases. The CDR3 loop spans 15 amino acids. V shed 3 bases, J shed 5 bases, and the junction held 7 bases outside the gene matches. CDR1 SGHRS and CDR2 YFSETQ come from the germline V gene. In DNA, the CDR3 is TGCGCCAGCAGCTCGGGACAGGTTTGGGACAATGAGCAGTTCTTC. This encodes CASSSGQVWDNEQFF. The variable domain in full, completed from reference TRBV5-1 and TRBJ2-1, reads KAGVTQTPRYLIKTRGQQVTLSCSPISGHRSVSWYQQTPGQGLQFLFEYFSETQRNKGNFPGRFSGRQFSNSRSEMNVSTLELGDSALYLCASSSGQVWDNEQFFGPGTRLTVL.

The V gene is TRBV29-1, the J gene TRBJ2-5; 7 nucleotides align to TRBD1. Germline CDR1 is SQVTM and CDR2 is ANQGSEA. The CDR3 loop spans 15 amino acids. V dropped 7 bases and J dropped 7; count of bases not matched to a gene: 18. DNA of the CDR3: TGCAGCGGCCGGCCGGATGGGACAGTAGGCGGGACCCAGTACTTC. Translation: CSGRPDGTVGGTQYF.

This clone occurred once. The chain is built from TRBV7-9 and TRBJ1-6; D may be TRBD1 (5 bases). Germline CDR1 reads SEHNR; CDR2 reads FQNEAQ (reference sequence). The length of the CDR3 is 16 residues. V lost 0 bases, J lost 9 bases, and 15 bases lay in between. CDR3 in amino acids: CASSLAAGFGSSPLHF. The CDR3, as DNA: TGTGCCAGCAGCTTAGCGGCAGGGTTCGGGAGTTCACCCCTCCACTTT.

This clone was detected only a few times. The chain uses TRBV5-1 and TRBJ2-1, with 13 bases lining up with TRBD2. V lost 0 bases to trimming and J lost 0 bases; unmatched junction nucleotides: 9. The CDR3 is made up of 20 amino acids. The germline V gene has CDR1 SGHRS and CDR2 YFSETQ. CDR3 residues: CASSLAGLAGETRSYNEQFF. The CDR3 DNA reads as TGCGCCAGCAGCTTGGCTGGACTAGCGGGAGAGACCCGCTCCTACAATGAGCAGTTCTTC.

The rearrangement uses TRBV4-1 and TRBJ1-6; D may be TRBD1 (5 bases). From germline, CDR1 is MGHRA and CDR2 YSYEKL. The CDR3 has 15 residues. The V end lost 1 base, the J end lost 5 bases, and 9 bases lay between the germline ends. The CDR3 sequence: CASSQAQGDNSPLHF. In DNA form, the CDR3 reads TGCGCCAGCAGCCAAGCTCAAGGGGATAATTCACCCCTCCACTTT.

The chain has TRBV7-8 and TRBJ1-2; D not resolved. Trimming shortened V by 5 bases and J by 5 bases, and 12 bases separated the two germline ends. This CDR3 is built from 13 residues. CDR1 and CDR2 (germline): SGHVS, FQNEAQ. This chain's CDR3 is CASSPGGTYGYTF. CDR3 nucleotide sequence: TGTGCCAGCAGCCCCGGAGGTACTTATGGCTACACCTTC.

The rearrangement links TRBV6-5 to TRBJ2-1, with 7 nucleotides matching TRBD2. Trimming took 6 bases from V and 9 from J; bases not matched to a gene: 5. The CDR3 contains 12 residues. CDR1 and CDR2 (germline): MNHEY, SVGAGI. The CDR3 bases are TGTGCCAGCAGCCAGACTAGCAGTGAGCAGTTCTTC. Its protein product is CASSQTSSEQFF.

V is TRBV28 and J is TRBJ1-3; 9 positions match TRBD1. CDR3 size: 16 residues. Germline V gene sequence: CDR1 MDHEN, CDR2 SYDVKM. Unmatched junction bases numbered 7, after V lost 3 bases and J lost 4 bases. CDR3 DNA: TGTGCCAGCAGTTTGGTGGGACAGGGTTCCGGAAACACCATATATTTT. As protein: CASSLVGQGSGNTIYF. Variable domain in full (rest from reference TRBV28 and TRBJ1-3): DVKVTQSSRYLVKRTGEKVFLECVQDMDHENMFWYRQDPGLGLRLIYFSYDVKMKEKGDIPEGYSVSREKKERFSLILESASTNQTSMYLCASSLVGQGSGNTIYFGEGSWLTVV.

The V and J genes are TRBV5-1 and TRBJ2-2; D possibly corresponds to TRBD2 (6 bases). Germline V gene data show CDR1 as SGHRS and CDR2 as YFSETQ. Deletions cut 0 bases from V and 4 bases from J, with 13 bases between. The CDR3 sequence is 16 residues long. The CDR3 nucleotides read TGCGCCAGCAGCTTGGTGGCGGGATTTGGCACCGGGGAGCTGTTTTTT. Protein sequence: CASSLVAGFGTGELFF.